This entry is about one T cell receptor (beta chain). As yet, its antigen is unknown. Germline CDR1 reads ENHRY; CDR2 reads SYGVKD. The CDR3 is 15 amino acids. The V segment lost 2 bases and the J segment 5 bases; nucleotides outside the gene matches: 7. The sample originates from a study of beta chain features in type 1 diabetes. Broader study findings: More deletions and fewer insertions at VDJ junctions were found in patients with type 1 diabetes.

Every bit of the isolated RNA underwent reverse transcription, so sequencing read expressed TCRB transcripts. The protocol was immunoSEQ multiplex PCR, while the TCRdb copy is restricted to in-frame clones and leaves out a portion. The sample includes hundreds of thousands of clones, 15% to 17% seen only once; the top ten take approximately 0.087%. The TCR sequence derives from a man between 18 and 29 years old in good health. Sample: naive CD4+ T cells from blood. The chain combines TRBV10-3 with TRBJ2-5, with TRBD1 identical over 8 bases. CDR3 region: CAISEADRAAETQYF. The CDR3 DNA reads TGTGCCATCAGTGAGGCGGACAGGGCGGCCGAGACCCAGTACTTC.